This T cell receptor (beta chain) appears in the sequencing data of a study of radiotherapy plus CTLA-4 blockade in lung cancer. Study outcomes and limitations: Early blood T cell clone changes and increased post-radiation serum interferon-beta were reportedly the strongest response predictors. There was expansion of tumor-derived TCR clones in blood after radiotherapy plus ipilimumab.

Clones were sequenced by immunoSEQ multiplex PCR, and TCRdb holds only the in-frame ones, with some missing. Among 110,000 or so clones listed, 78% were seen once. Focal radiation was given together with CTLA-4 blockade (ipilimumab) to patients with chemo-refractory metastatic non-small-cell lung cancer. In the case of this clone: No antigen is known for it.

Sequencing was performed on peripheral blood, taken from a patient treated with radiotherapy plus ipilimumab. This sequence originates from a human donor with non-small cell lung cancer who had a partial response to radiotherapy plus ipilimumab.

CDR3 protein: CASKQAGGLKMDTQYF. As DNA, the CDR3 is TGTGCCAGCAAGCAAGCGGGAGGGCTCAAGATGGATACGCAGTATTTT. This chain joins TRBV11-2 and TRBJ2-3, with 10 positions matching TRBD2. The CDR3 is 16 residues long. Trimming cost V 7 bases and J 6 bases; bases outside gene matches: 13. Germline CDR1 reads SGHAT; CDR2 reads FQNNGV.